Listed here are 27 T cell receptor beta chains from one sample, sequenced in a study of blood T cell repertoires in COVID-19. Profiling relied on immunoSEQ multiplex PCR, and the TCRdb table lists in-frame clones only, not all of them. The sample holds 260,000 or so clones, 82% seen once. The sequenced material came from peripheral blood. The receptors originated from a woman aged 70-85 years with acute or convalescent COVID-19.

This chain joins TRBV20-1 and TRBJ1-1; D gene unclear. CDR1 DFQATT and CDR2 SNEGSKA come from the germline V gene (reference sequence). The CDR3 is 10 residues long. V was clipped by 1 base and J by 10 bases, with 7 bases between them. The CDR3 DNA reads TGCAGTGCTAGAGGGCCCCCAGCTTTCTTT. Amino acid sequence: CSARGPPAFF.

The CDR3 here is CASSQDRGGETQYF. The CDR3 DNA is TGTGCCAGCAGCCAGGACAGGGGAGGAGAGACCCAGTACTTC. The chain is built from TRBV6-1 and TRBJ2-5, with 9 positions matching TRBD1. Germline values: CDR1 MNHNS, CDR2 SASEGT. The CDR3 runs to 14 residues. The J segment lost 4 bases and the V segment lost 6 bases, leaving 6 bases of the junction unmatched.

This sequence joins TRBV19 and TRBJ2-2; tentative D call: TRBD1 (6 bases). Trimming removed 7 bases from V and 1 base from J, with 19 bases in between. CDR3 length: 17 amino acids. CDR1 and CDR2 from the germline V gene are LNHDA and SQIVND (reference sequence). Here the CDR3 reads CASTSGKGTQNTGELFF. The CDR3 coding sequence is TGTGCCAGTACCTCGGGGAAGGGGACACAGAACACCGGGGAGCTGTTTTTT.

This chain uses TRBV18 with TRBJ2-1; 7 positions agree with TRBD1. Germline trimming cut 0 bases from V and 5 bases from J; bases unmatched to any gene: 4. This CDR3 is 15 amino acids long. CDR1 KGHSH and CDR2 LQKENI come from the germline V gene. The CDR3 reads CASSPPGQSNNEQFF. CDR3 bases: TGTGCCAGCTCACCACCGGGACAGTCCAACAATGAGCAGTTCTTC.

The chain carries TRBV7-6 and TRBJ2-5, with TRBD1 matching over 7 bases. Unmatched junction bases numbered 15, after V lost 0 bases and J lost 2 bases. Germline V gene sequence: CDR1 SGHVS, CDR2 FNYEAQ. The CDR3 is 19 amino acids. This CDR3 reads CASSLALSNMPGQQETQYF. In DNA, the CDR3 is TGTGCCAGCAGCTTAGCCTTATCGAACATGCCGGGACAGCAAGAGACCCAGTACTTC.

The chain employs TRBV29-1 and TRBJ1-2, with a weak D call TRBD1 (6 bases). Germline V gene lookup returns CDR1 SQVTM and CDR2 ANQGSEA. The V end was cut by 6 bases, the J end by 8 bases, with 16 bases between. This CDR3 region has 12 residues. The CDR3: CSVERGREGYTF. The CDR3 bases are TGCAGCGTGGAGCGGGGGCGGGAGGGCTACACCTTC. The variable domain in full, with the rest retrieved from reference TRBV29-1 and TRBJ1-2, is SAVISQKPSRDICQRGTSLTIQCQVDSQVTMMFWYRQQPGQSLTLIATANQGSEATYESGFVIDKFPISRPNLTFSTLTVSNMSPEDSSIYLCSVERGREGYTFGSGTRLTVV.

The chain couples TRBV7-9 to TRBJ2-1; 8 bases line up with TRBD1. The CDR3 has 13 amino acids. CDR1 is SEHNR, CDR2 FQNEAQ, per germline (reference sequence). The trim removed 3 bases at V and 9 bases at J, leaving 4 bases unmatched. CDR3 sequence: CASSLTGETEQFF. The CDR3, as DNA: TGTGCCAGCAGCTTGACAGGGGAGACTGAGCAGTTCTTC.

CDR3 protein: CASSLGGAYSPLHF. CDR3 DNA: TGTGCCAGCAGTTTAGGGGGGGCGTATTCACCCCTCCACTTT. The gene calls are TRBV28 and TRBJ1-6; weak D call: TRBD1 (6 bases). This CDR3 is built from 14 residues. Between the trimmed V and J ends, which lost 2 bases and 8 bases, there was a span of 10 bases. The V gene's germline CDR1 is MDHEN and CDR2 SYDVKM.

A single count supports this clone. The chain has TRBV7-9 and TRBJ2-2, with D possibly being TRBD2 (5 bases). Between the trimmed V and J ends, which lost 7 bases and 3 bases, there was a span of 15 bases. In germline, CDR1 is SEHNR, CDR2 FQNEAQ (reference sequence). There are 15 residues in the CDR3. CDR3 sequence reads: CASTPPGLDTGELFF. CDR3 DNA: TGTGCCAGCACCCCCCCGGGGTTGGACACCGGGGAGCTGTTTTTT.

The chain has TRBV11-3 and TRBJ2-1; D is possibly TRBD1 (5 bases). The CDR3 has 12 amino acids. The V end was cut by 5 bases, the J end by 8 bases, with 10 bases between. The germline gives CDR1 SGHNT, CDR2 YENEEA. The CDR3 sequence: CASSPQGDEQFF. CDR3 bases: TGTGCCAGCAGCCCCCAGGGCGATGAGCAGTTCTTC.

This chain links TRBV9 with TRBJ1-6, with D possibly matching TRBD1 (5 bases). CDR1 SGDLS and CDR2 YYNGEE come from the germline V gene. Trimming removed 3 bases from V and 8 bases from J, with 12 bases in between. The CDR3 runs to 14 residues. Written as DNA, the CDR3 is TGTGCCAGCAGCGAGCAGGGTCAGGATTCACCCCTCCACTTT. Residues: CASSEQGQDSPLHF.

This clone was observed a few times. This sequence joins TRBV6-5 and TRBJ2-7; TRBD1 might be the D (6 bases). Germline V gene lookup returns CDR1 MNHEY and CDR2 SVGAGI. Trimming shortened V by 6 bases and J by 6 bases, and 18 bases separated the two germline ends. The CDR3 is 14 amino acids. The CDR3 region has the DNA TGTGCCAGCAGGGCCTTTACAGGGCCAGGCGAGCAGTACTTC. Residues: CASRAFTGPGEQYF.

This clone is a singleton in its sample. The rearrangement joins TRBV27 to TRBJ1-1, with 10 bases identical to TRBD1. The CDR3 consists of 17 residues. Germline V CDR1 and CDR2: MNHEY, SMNVEV (reference sequence). The trim removed 5 bases at V and 5 bases at J, leaving 14 bases unmatched. The CDR3: CASSISGTGVESTEAFF. CDR3 sequence (DNA): TGTGCCAGCAGTATTTCCGGGACAGGGGTTGAGTCGACTGAAGCTTTCTTT.

The chain has TRBV27 and TRBJ2-7; possible D gene TRBD1, 5 bases. Trimming removed 6 bases from V and 6 bases from J, with 15 bases in between. The CDR3 consists of 13 residues. Germline V gives CDR1 MNHEY, CDR2 SMNVEV (reference sequence). The CDR3 region has the DNA TGTGCCAGCAGGGAGTTCGACAGAAGCGAGCAGTACTTC. Protein product: CASREFDRSEQYF.

The V call is TRBV6-6, the J call TRBJ2-1; 8 nucleotides align to TRBD2. CDR3 length equals 15 residues. Germline V gene data show CDR1 as MNHNY and CDR2 as SVGAGI (reference sequence). J lost 4 bases, V lost 10 bases, and 12 bases had no gene match. CDR3 region: CATQIGLAGYNEQFF. The CDR3 region has the DNA TGTGCCACTCAAATTGGACTAGCCGGGTACAATGAGCAGTTCTTC.

The CDR3 DNA is TGTGCCAGCAGTGAAGACTGGGATACGCAGTATTTT. Translating it yields CASSEDWDTQYF. The gene calls are TRBV2 and TRBJ2-3; D call uncertain. Germline V gene lookup returns CDR1 SNHLY and CDR2 FYNNEI. Trimming pared 1 base from V and 6 bases from J, leaving 5 bases between. The CDR3 extends over 12 amino acids.

The chain links TRBV2 to TRBJ1-1; D is undetermined. Trimming left V 0 bases short and J 8 bases short, with 4 bases between. The CDR3 loop spans 11 amino acids. Germline loops: CDR1 SNHLY, CDR2 FYNNEI. The CDR3 sequence: CASSEAREAFF. CDR3 in DNA: TGTGCCAGCAGTGAAGCCCGGGAAGCTTTCTTT.

V is TRBV19 and J is TRBJ1-1; TRBD1 matches 8 bases. The germline V gene has CDR1 LNHDA and CDR2 SQIVND (reference sequence). This CDR3 is 14 amino acids long. After removal of 8 bases from V and 0 bases from J, the junction contained 5 bases not matched to a gene. In nucleotides, the CDR3 is TGTGCCAGTGTGGACAGGGCCATGAACACTGAAGCTTTCTTT. It codes for CASVDRAMNTEAFF.

This rearrangement joins TRBV28 to TRBJ1-2, with 10 bases that match TRBD1. With V trimmed by 8 bases and J by 3 bases, 6 bases remained unmatched. CDR3 length equals 14 residues. Germline V lookup: CDR1 MDHEN, CDR2 SYDVKM. CDR3 region: CASEPGQGYYGYTF. The CDR3 DNA reads as TGTGCCAGCGAACCGGGACAGGGGTACTATGGCTACACCTTC.

This clone has ten or more counts. The chain couples TRBV5-1 to TRBJ1-2; no clear D gene. The ends were cut back, 0 bases at V and 7 bases at J, with 13 bases in the middle. Per the germline V gene, CDR1 is SGHRS and CDR2 is YFSETQ. The CDR3 consists of 14 residues. CDR3 in amino acids: CASSLGAGEIGYTF. The CDR3 nucleotides are TGCGCCAGCAGCTTGGGGGCAGGCGAGATTGGCTACACCTTC.

The chain combines TRBV9 with TRBJ1-2; the match to TRBD1 covers 9 bases. Germline loops: CDR1 SGDLS, CDR2 YYNGEE. The CDR3 runs to 14 residues. The junction had 4 bases not matched to a gene; V was cut back by 3 bases and J by 4 bases. Here the CDR3 DNA reads TGTGCCAGCAGCGAGGGACAGGGTCCCTATGGCTACACCTTC. Translated, it gives CASSEGQGPYGYTF.

The chain joins TRBV7-9 to TRBJ1-2, with 10 bases that match TRBD1. This CDR3 is built from 16 residues. J lost 6 bases, V lost 2 bases, and 9 bases had no gene match. Per germline, CDR1 SEHNR and CDR2 FQNEAQ (reference sequence). The CDR3 DNA sequence: TGTGCCAGCAGCTTAATGGTTGGACAGGGGGAGAATGGCTACACCTTC. Translating gives CASSLMVGQGENGYTF.

The chain has TRBV27 and TRBJ1-4; possibly TRBD1 for D (6 bases). Trimming took 6 bases from V and 8 from J, leaving 22 bases between them. Germline V gene data show CDR1 as MNHEY and CDR2 as SMNVEV (reference sequence). The CDR3 length is 16 residues. CDR3 residues: CASSLNLARGGEKLFF. The CDR3, as DNA: TGTGCCAGCAGCCTAAACTTGGCGCGCGGGGGCGAAAAACTGTTTTTT.

The rearrangement uses TRBV6-6 and TRBJ2-7, with TRBD1 matching 10 bases. Germline CDR1 and CDR2: MNHNY and SVGAGI (reference sequence). This CDR3 is built from 13 residues. V dropped 6 bases and J dropped 3; count of bases not matched to a gene: 2. The CDR3 nucleotides are TGTGCCAGCAGAAGGACAGGGGGCTACGAGCAGTACTTC. Its protein product is CASRRTGGYEQYF.

The chain couples TRBV7-9 to TRBJ2-1; 8 nucleotides line up with TRBD1. This CDR3 is 17 amino acids long. Germline CDR1 and CDR2: SEHNR and FQNEAQ (reference sequence). Germline trimming cut 2 bases from V and 9 bases from J; bases unmatched to any gene: 15. CDR3: CASSLYPRRQGAGEQFF. CDR3 sequence (DNA): TGTGCCAGCAGCTTATATCCCAGGAGGCAGGGGGCGGGTGAGCAGTTCTTC.

The CDR3 sequence is CASSFGQGNTEAFF. In nucleotides, the CDR3 is TGTGCCAGCAGCTTTGGTCAGGGAAACACTGAAGCTTTCTTT. The gene calls are TRBV11-2 and TRBJ1-1, with D possibly matching TRBD1 (5 bases). Trimming took 3 bases from V and 2 from J, leaving 10 bases between them. Germline values: CDR1 SGHAT, CDR2 FQNNGV. The CDR3 contains 14 residues.

The chain employs TRBV6-5 and TRBJ1-2; TRBD1 is a possible D gene (5 bases). Germline V gene sequence: CDR1 MNHEY, CDR2 SVGAGI. The CDR3 contains 14 residues. Trimming cost V 2 bases and J 4 bases, with 11 bases left between them. CDR3 region: CASSYRQGGYGYTF. The CDR3 nucleotides are TGTGCCAGCAGTTACCGGCAGGGTGGCTATGGCTACACCTTC.